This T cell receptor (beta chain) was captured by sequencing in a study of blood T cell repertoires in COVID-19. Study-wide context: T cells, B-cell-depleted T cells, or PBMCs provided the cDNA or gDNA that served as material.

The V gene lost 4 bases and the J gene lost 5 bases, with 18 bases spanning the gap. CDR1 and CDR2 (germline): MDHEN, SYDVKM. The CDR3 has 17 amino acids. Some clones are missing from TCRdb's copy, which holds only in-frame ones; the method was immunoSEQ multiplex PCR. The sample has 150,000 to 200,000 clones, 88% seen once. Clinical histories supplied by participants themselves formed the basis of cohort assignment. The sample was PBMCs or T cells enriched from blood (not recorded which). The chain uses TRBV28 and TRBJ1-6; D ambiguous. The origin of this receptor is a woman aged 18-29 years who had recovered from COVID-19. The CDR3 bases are TGTGCCAGCAGTTCCCCATCCACCCAGGATGATAATTCACCCCTCCACTTT. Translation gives CASSSPSTQDDNSPLHF.